Described below is a single TCR beta chain sequence and its context. Its target is not known. The protocol was immunoSEQ multiplex PCR, while the TCRdb copy is restricted to in-frame clones and leaves out a portion. This table holds about 73,000 clones, around 74% found once. ViraFEST used viral peptide pools to expand antigen-specific CD4+ T cells before sequencing. The culture ran for around nine days before CD4+ T cells were isolated. Vaccinees lacked prior SARS-CoV-2 infection and tested negative for nucleocapsid antibodies. IL-2 medium was substituted for half the medium on days 3 and 7. The sample comes from a study of vaccination effects on CD4 cells after COVID-19. General observations from the study: Cross-reactivity with common cold coronaviruses was shown by only 1 of 255 vaccine-induced clones in healthy vaccinees. Missing from the study were early post-infection timepoints, and its convalescent patients were few.

Germline values: CDR1 SGHTA, CDR2 FQGTGA. The CDR3 loop spans 11 amino acids. V lost 5 bases to trimming and J lost 11 bases, with 12 bases between them. The sequencing used CD4+ T cells from PBMCs cultured with HCoV-NL63 spike peptides, collected before COVID-19 vaccination. The rearrangement links TRBV7-3 to TRBJ2-5; perhaps TRBD2 as D (5 bases). This clonotype was sampled from a human donor who received a COVID-19 vaccine. CDR3 in amino acids: CASSEVLAQYF. The CDR3 DNA reads as TGTGCCAGCAGCGAGGTGCTAGCTCAGTACTTC.